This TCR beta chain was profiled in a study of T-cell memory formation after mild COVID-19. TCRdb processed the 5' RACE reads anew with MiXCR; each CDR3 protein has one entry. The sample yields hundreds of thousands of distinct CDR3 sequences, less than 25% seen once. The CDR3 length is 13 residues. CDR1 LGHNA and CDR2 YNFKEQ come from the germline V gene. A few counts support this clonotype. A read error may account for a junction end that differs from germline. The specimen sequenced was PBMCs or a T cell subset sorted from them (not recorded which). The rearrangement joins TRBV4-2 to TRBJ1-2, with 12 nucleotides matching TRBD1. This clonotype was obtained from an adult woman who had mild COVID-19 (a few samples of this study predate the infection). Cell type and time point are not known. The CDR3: CASTMGQGAYYAF. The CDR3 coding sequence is TGTGCCAGCACAATGGGACAGGGGGCCTACTACGCCTTC.